This entry features one TCR beta chain sequence. There are 15 residues in the CDR3. Germline V CDR1 and CDR2: MNHNY, SVGAGI (reference sequence). Trimming took off 2 bases at V and 6 bases at J, with 17 bases between the two ends. Original methodology: Quantification of nucleated cells was approximated via reference gene primer amplification. Clones were read by immunoSEQ multiplex PCR, and TCRdb kept only the in-frame ones, dropping some. V, J and clone size derive from that table, while D and trimming were established from the DNA sequence. The sample has more than 250,000 clones, around 83% seen once; the top ten hold approximately 1.1%. The data belong to a study of blood T cell repertoires in COVID-19. Looking at the study overall: COVID-19 samples collected from the United States, Italy and Spain covered acute and convalescent phases. T cells, B-cell-depleted T cells, or PBMCs supplied cDNA or gDNA.

The J gene is TRBJ2-7, the V gene TRBV6-6, with a possible D match to TRBD1 (6 bases). The sequencing input was peripheral blood. The TCR originated in a woman aged 50 to 65 with acute or convalescent COVID-19. The CDR3 DNA reads as TGTGCCAGCAGTTACGAACCGGGACAAAGGTCCGAGCAGTACTTC. This sequence encodes CASSYEPGQRSEQYF.